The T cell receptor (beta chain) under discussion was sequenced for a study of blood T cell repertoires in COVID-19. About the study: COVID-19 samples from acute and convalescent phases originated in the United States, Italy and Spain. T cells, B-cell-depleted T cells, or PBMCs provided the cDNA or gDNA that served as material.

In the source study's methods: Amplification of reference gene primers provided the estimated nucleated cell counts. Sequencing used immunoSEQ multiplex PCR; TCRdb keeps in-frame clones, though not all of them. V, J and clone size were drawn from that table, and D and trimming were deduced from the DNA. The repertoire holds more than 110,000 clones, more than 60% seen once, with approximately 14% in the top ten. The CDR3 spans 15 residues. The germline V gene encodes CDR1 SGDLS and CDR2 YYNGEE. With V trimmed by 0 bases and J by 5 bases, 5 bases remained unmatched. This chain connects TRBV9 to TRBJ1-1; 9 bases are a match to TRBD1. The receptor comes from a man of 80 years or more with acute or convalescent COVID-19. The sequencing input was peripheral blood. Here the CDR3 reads CASSVEGQGRTEAFF. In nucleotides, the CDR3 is TGTGCCAGCAGCGTAGAAGGACAGGGGAGAACTGAAGCTTTCTTT.